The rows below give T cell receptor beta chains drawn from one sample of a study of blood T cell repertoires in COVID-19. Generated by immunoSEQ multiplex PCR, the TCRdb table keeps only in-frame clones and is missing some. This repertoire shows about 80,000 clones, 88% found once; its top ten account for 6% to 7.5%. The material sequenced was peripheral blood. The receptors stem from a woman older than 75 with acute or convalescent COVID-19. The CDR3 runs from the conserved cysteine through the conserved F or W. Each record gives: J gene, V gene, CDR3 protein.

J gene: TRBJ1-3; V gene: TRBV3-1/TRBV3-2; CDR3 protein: CASSQADLRGALGNTIYF
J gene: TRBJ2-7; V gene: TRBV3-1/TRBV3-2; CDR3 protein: CASSLPGQGSNEQYF
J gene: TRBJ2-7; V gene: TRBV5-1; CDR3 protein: CASSFGGPYEQYF
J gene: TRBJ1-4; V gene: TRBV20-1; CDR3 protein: CSASQKDRLVTNEKLFF
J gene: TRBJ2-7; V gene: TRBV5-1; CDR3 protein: CASNPGDQSYEQYF
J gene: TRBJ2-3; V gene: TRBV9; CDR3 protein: CASSPRTSGSTDTQYF
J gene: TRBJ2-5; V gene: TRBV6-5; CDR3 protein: CASSTTGSGETQYF
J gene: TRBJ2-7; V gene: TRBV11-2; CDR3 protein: CASSQARPGLAVREQYF
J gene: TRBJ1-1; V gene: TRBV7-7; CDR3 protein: CASSPIPGQNMNTEAFF
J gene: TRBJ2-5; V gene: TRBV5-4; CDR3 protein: CASNGGLGGYQETQYF
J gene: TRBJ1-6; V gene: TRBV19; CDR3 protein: CATLPQGDNSPLHF
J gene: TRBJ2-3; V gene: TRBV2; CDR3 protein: CASSRGLVGGTDTQYF
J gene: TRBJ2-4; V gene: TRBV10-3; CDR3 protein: CASGASGEFQYF
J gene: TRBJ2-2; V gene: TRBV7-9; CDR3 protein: CASSPTGFANTGELFF
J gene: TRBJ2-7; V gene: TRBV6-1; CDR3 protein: CASSEQGYEQYF
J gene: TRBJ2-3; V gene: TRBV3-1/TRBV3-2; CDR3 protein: CASSQGTSPKYF
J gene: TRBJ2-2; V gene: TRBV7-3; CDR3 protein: CASSLMHQGAGTGELFF
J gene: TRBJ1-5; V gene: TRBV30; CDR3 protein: CAWSVAIGPQHF
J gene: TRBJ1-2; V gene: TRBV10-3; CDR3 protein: CAAGPGGQWAGYTF
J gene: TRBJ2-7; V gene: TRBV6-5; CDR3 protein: CASRASIEQYF
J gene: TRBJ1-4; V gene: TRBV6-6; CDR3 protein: CASRGQVLNEKLFF
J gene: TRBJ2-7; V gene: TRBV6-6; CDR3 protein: CASSTGGRYEQYF
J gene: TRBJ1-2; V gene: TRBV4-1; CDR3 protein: CASSQNGGGRSRYGYTF
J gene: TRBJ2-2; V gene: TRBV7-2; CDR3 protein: CASSGRGMNTGELFF
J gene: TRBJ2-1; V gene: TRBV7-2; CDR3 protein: CASSLTGQGINEQFF
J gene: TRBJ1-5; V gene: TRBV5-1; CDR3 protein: CASSSTGDNNQPQHF
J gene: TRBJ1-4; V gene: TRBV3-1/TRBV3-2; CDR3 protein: CASSPDLNEKLFF
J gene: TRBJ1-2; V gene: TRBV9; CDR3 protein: CASSPTDSGGGYTF
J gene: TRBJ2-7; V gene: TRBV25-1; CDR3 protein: CASSQSLSYEQYF
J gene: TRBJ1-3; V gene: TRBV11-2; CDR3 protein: CASSARQGAPGNTIYF
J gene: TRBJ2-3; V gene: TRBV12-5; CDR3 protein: CASGFSLLATTDTQYF
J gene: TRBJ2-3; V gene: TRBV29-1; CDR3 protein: CSASPSTDTQYF
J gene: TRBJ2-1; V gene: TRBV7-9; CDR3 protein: CASSPSWGDKQFF
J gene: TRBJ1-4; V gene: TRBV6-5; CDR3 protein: CASKRRGQASEKLFF
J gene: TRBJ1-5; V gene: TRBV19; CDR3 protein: CASSIKGVLNQPQHF
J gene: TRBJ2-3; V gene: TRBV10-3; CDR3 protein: CATRSGTDTQYF
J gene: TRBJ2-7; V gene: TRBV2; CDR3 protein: CASSPGSSEQYF
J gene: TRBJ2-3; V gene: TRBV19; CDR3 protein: CASSASGVGTDTQYF